The 10 T cell receptor beta chains listed next were all sequenced from one sample in a study of human T cells and chemical hapten exposure. As for time point: patch test 1, 2 weeks after DPC sensitization. Treatment in this sample: therapeutic diphenylcyclopropenone sensitization with weekly scalp DPC. TCRdb redid the calling of the RACE reads with MiXCR, one entry per CDR3 protein. The sample consists of under 200,000 distinct CDR3 sequences, roughly 15% of them appearing once. The sequencing used whole blood, collected in connection with sensitization to the hapten diphenylcyclopropenone (DPC). Receptors were obtained from a woman younger than 45 with alopecia areata. Some clones in this sample may be carry-over from other donors' samples.

The DNA for the CDR3 is TGTGCCAGCAGCTTGAATTCACCCCTCCACTTT. Translation gives CASSLNSPLHF. The chain recombines TRBV11-2 with TRBJ1-6; D is unresolved. In germline, CDR1 is SGHAT, CDR2 FQNNGV. V lost 3 bases and J lost 7, with 1 base in between. The CDR3 runs to 11 residues.

As to this clonotype: The junction differs from germline at one of its ends, possibly a read error. In DNA form, the CDR3 reads TGTGCCTGCAGCTTCGAGCGGGGGGGCCGTGGGACCCAGTACTTC. Residues: CACSFERGGRGTQYF. The chain joins TRBV5-6 to TRBJ2-5; 10 positions agree with TRBD2. This CDR3 region has 15 residues. Germline V CDR1 and CDR2: SGHDT, YYEEEE. Full variable domain (remainder filled in from reference TRBV5-6 and TRBJ2-5): DAGVTQSPTHLIKTRGQQVTLRCSPKSGHDTVSWYQQALGQGPQFIFQYYEEEERQRGNFPDRFSGHQFPNYSSELNVNALLLGDSALYLCACSFERGGRGTQYFGPGTRLLVL.

This clonotype was counted between two and nine times. V and J are TRBV5-1 and TRBJ2-3; D not resolved. The CDR3 covers 12 residues. Germline CDR1 and CDR2: SGHRS and YFSETQ. V lost 5 bases, J lost 4 bases, and 8 bases lay in between. CDR3 sequence reads: CASRIGSDTQYF. For the CDR3, the DNA is TGCGCCAGCAGGATCGGTTCAGATACGCAGTATTTT. Variable domain in full (rest from reference TRBV5-1 and TRBJ2-3): KAGVTQTPRYLIKTRGQQVTLSCSPISGHRSVSWYQQTPGQGLQFLFEYFSETQRNKGNFPGRFSGRQFSNSRSEMNVSTLELGDSALYLCASRIGSDTQYFGPGTRLTVL.

This clonotype was seen at least ten times. CDR3 sequence reads: CASSVEGAQPQHF. The CDR3 DNA sequence: TGTGCCAGCAGCGTAGAGGGGGCTCAGCCCCAGCATTTT. The chain joins TRBV9 to TRBJ1-5, with TRBD1 identical over 7 bases. J lost 6 bases, V lost 0 bases, and 0 bases had no gene match. CDR3 length: 13 residues. Germline V gene sequence: CDR1 SGDLS, CDR2 YYNGEE.

J is TRBJ2-5 and V is TRBV5-1; 8 bases align to TRBD1. The CDR3 totals 14 residues. Trimming took 4 bases from V and 4 from J; bases not matched to a gene: 6. CDR1 and CDR2 (germline): SGHRS, YFSETQ. The CDR3 protein is CASSQGQEGETQYF. DNA of the CDR3: TGCGCCAGCAGCCAGGGACAGGAGGGAGAGACCCAGTACTTC.

This clonotype turned up a few times. V and J are TRBV6-6 and TRBJ2-2; TRBD1 is a possible D gene (5 bases). From germline, CDR1 is MNHNY and CDR2 SVGAGI (reference sequence). CDR3 length: 14 residues. V shed 7 bases and J shed 1 base, with 10 bases lying between them. In nucleotides, the CDR3 is TGTGCCAGCACCACACAGGAGAACACCGGGGAGCTGTTTTTT. Translated: CASTTQENTGELFF.

This clonotype was observed a handful of times. In DNA form, the CDR3 reads TGTGCCAGCAGCCAAGGAGGTTCTCAGCCCCAGCATTTT. This translates into CASSQGGSQPQHF. The rearrangement uses TRBV3-1 and TRBJ1-5; no clear D. Germline V gives CDR1 LGHDT, CDR2 YNNKEL (reference sequence). V lost 1 base to trimming and J lost 6 bases, with 7 bases between them. This CDR3 comprises 13 residues.

This clonotype was detected ten times or more. V gene TRBV12-3 or TRBV12-4 combines with J gene TRBJ1-5; possible D gene TRBD1, 6 bases. The V and J ends lost 6 bases and 7 bases respectively, with 16 bases between them. The CDR3 spans 14 residues. DNA for the CDR3: TGTGCCAGCAGACGAGAACAGGGTAGGCAGCCCCAGCATTTT. Encoded protein: CASRREQGRQPQHF.

The V and J genes are TRBV4-3 and TRBJ1-6, with D possibly matching TRBD1 (5 bases). The germline V and J ends were trimmed by 1 base and 9 bases, with 7 bases remaining between them. Germline V gene data show CDR1 as LGHNA and CDR2 as YSLEER. CDR3 length: 13 residues. CDR3 in amino acids: CASSQAGFSPLHF. The CDR3 nucleotides read TGCGCCAGCAGCCAAGCAGGGTTTTCACCCCTCCACTTT.

This clonotype has only a few counts. The genes are TRBV7-2 and TRBJ2-3; the D is unclear. The CDR3 totals 15 residues. The ends were cut back, 0 bases at V and 4 bases at J, with 11 bases in the middle. Germline V lookup: CDR1 SGHTA, CDR2 FQGNSA. CDR3 sequence: CASSLAVSHPDTQYF. DNA of the CDR3: TGTGCCAGCAGCTTAGCTGTCTCCCACCCAGATACGCAGTATTTT.